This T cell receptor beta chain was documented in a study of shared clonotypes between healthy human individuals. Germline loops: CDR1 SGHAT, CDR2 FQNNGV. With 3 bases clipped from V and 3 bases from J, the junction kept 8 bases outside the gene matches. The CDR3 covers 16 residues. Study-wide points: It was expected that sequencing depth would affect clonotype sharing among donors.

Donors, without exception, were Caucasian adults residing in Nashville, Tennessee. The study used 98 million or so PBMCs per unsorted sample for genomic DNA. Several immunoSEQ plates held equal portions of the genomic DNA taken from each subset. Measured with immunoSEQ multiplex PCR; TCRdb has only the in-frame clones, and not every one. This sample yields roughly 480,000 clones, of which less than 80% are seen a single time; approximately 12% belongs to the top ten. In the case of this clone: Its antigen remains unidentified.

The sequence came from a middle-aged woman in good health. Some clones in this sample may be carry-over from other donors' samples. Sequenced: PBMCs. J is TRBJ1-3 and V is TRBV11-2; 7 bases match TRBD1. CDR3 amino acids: CASSFPRGRGGNTIYF. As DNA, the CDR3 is TGTGCCAGCAGCTTTCCGAGGGGGCGCGGTGGAAACACCATATATTTT. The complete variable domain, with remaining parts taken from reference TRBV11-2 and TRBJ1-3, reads EAGVAQSPRYKIIEKRQSVAFWCNPISGHATLYWYQQILGQGPKLLIQFQNNGVVDDSQLPKDRFSAERLKGVDSTLKIQPAKLEDSAVYLCASSFPRGRGGNTIYFGEGSWLTVV.